What follows are 12 T cell receptor beta chains derived from one specimen sequenced in a study of siplizumab effects on memory and regulatory T cells. Some clones are missing from TCRdb's copy, which holds only in-frame ones; the method was immunoSEQ multiplex PCR. The repertoire consists of about 120,000 clones, with around 93% occurring once and the leading ten covering roughly 0.16%. Sequences were obtained from non-Treg CD4+ T cells sorted from blood. The source of these receptors is a human donor in good health.

The J gene is TRBJ1-2, the V gene TRBV6-1; no clear D. With 0 bases removed from V and 7 bases from J, the gap between germline ends came to 18 bases. Germline V gene sequence: CDR1 MNHNS, CDR2 SASEGT. This CDR3 contains 16 residues. CDR3 loop: CASSEAFDVLWGGYTF. In nucleotides, the CDR3 is TGTGCCAGCAGTGAAGCTTTTGACGTGCTATGGGGTGGCTACACCTTC.

The gene calls are TRBV7-2 and TRBJ1-1; D is unclear. The length of the CDR3 is 12 residues. The V end was cut by 4 bases, the J end by 1 base, with 4 bases between. CDR1 and CDR2 from the germline V gene are SGHTA and FQGNSA. CDR3 in DNA: TGTGCCAGCAGCTGGGCGAACACTGAAGCTTTCTTT. As protein: CASSWANTEAFF.

The CDR3 DNA sequence: TGTGCCAGCAGTAACGGGGGGGCCGTAGATACGCAGTATTTT. This gives the protein CASSNGGAVDTQYF. The chain is built from TRBV28 and TRBJ2-3; the match to TRBD2 covers 8 bases. The CDR3 has 14 residues. CDR1 and CDR2 (germline): MDHEN, SYDVKM. After removal of 5 bases from V and 5 bases from J, the junction contained 6 bases not matched to a gene.

The rearrangement joins TRBV7-9 to TRBJ2-5; 7 nucleotides agree with TRBD2. This CDR3 is built from 15 residues. The V gene end was trimmed by 5 bases and the J gene end by 4 bases; junction bases not matched to a gene: 10. The germline gives CDR1 SEHNR, CDR2 FQNEAQ (reference sequence). The CDR3 DNA reads TGTGCCAGCAGCCTGGACCGGGGGGTCTTAGAGACCCAGTACTTC. Its protein is CASSLDRGVLETQYF.

The CDR3 is CASRDRGASTDTQYF. As DNA, the CDR3 is TGTGCCAGTCGGGACAGGGGGGCTAGCACAGATACGCAGTATTTT. V gene TRBV19 combines with J gene TRBJ2-3; 11 nucleotides line up with TRBD1. The germline V gene has CDR1 LNHDA and CDR2 SQIVND (reference sequence). This CDR3 is built from 15 residues. The junction had 4 bases not matched to a gene; V was cut back by 8 bases and J by 0 bases.

The chain combines TRBV5-1 with TRBJ1-3; TRBD1 matches 9 bases. Unmatched junction bases numbered 5, after V lost 3 bases and J lost 7 bases. Per germline, CDR1 SGHRS and CDR2 YFSETQ. The CDR3 loop spans 14 amino acids. CDR3 in DNA: TGCGCCAGCAGCTCTGCCGGGACAGGGAACACCATATATTTT. Translation gives CASSSAGTGNTIYF.

This chain links TRBV14 with TRBJ2-7; D gene unclear. The germline CDR1 and CDR2 sequences are SGHDN and FVKESK. This CDR3 region has 12 residues. V lost 1 base and J 7 bases, leaving 8 bases between the germline ends. The CDR3 reads CASSQVIWEQYF. The CDR3 coding sequence is TGTGCCAGCAGCCAAGTAATCTGGGAGCAGTACTTC.

This sequence joins TRBV14 and TRBJ2-2; D remains ambiguous. The V end lost 7 bases, the J end lost 4 bases, and 7 bases lay between the germline ends. Per germline, CDR1 SGHDN and CDR2 FVKESK. The CDR3 has 12 residues. The CDR3 is CASTPATGELFF. CDR3 nucleotide sequence: TGTGCCAGCACCCCCGCCACCGGGGAGCTGTTTTTT.

The CDR3 nucleotides read TGTGCCAGCAGGGCCGGGACAGTAAACACCGGGGAGCTGTTTTTT. It is translated as CASRAGTVNTGELFF. The J gene is TRBJ2-2, the V gene TRBV6-5; 7 positions match TRBD1. Germline CDR1 is MNHEY and CDR2 is SVGAGI. Unmatched junction bases numbered 6, after V lost 6 bases and J lost 2 bases. The CDR3 covers 15 residues.

This chain links TRBV7-3 with TRBJ2-1; D remains unclear. The germline V and J ends were trimmed by 5 bases and 7 bases, with 9 bases remaining between them. Germline CDR1 is SGHTA and CDR2 is FQGTGA. This CDR3 is 12 amino acids long. In DNA form, the CDR3 reads TGTGCCAGCAGCGAAACAGATAATGAGCAGTTCTTC. Translation gives CASSETDNEQFF.

The genes are TRBV6-1 and TRBJ1-2; D perhaps matches TRBD1 (5 bases). This CDR3 region has 14 residues. V was pared by 2 bases and J by 7 bases, with 14 bases between. Germline V gene data show CDR1 as MNHNS and CDR2 as SASEGT. CDR3 nucleotide sequence: TGTGCCAGCAGTGAACTGGGACTGTTGAGTGGCTACACCTTC. Protein sequence: CASSELGLLSGYTF.

The V gene is TRBV5-6, the J gene TRBJ1-6; D perhaps matches TRBD1 (5 bases). The germline V and J ends were trimmed by 0 bases and 8 bases, with 12 bases remaining between them. CDR3 length: 15 residues. Germline CDR1 and CDR2: SGHDT and YYEEEE. The DNA for the CDR3 is TGTGCCAGCAGCTTGGCAGTGCGGGGGGATTCACCCCTCCACTTT. Translation gives CASSLAVRGDSPLHF.